Listed below are T cell receptor beta chains from one sample, sequenced in a study of T cells in Graves' hyperthyroidism and ophthalmopathy. TCRdb fed the multiplex PCR reads into MiXCR, producing one record per CDR3 protein. This sample has approximately 350,000 distinct CDR3 sequences; around 15% occur once, and the top ten carry approximately 20%. Sequencing was carried out using blood. Receptor source: a woman in her fifties or sixties with Graves' ophthalmopathy. The CDR3 runs from the conserved cysteine through the conserved F or W. The order of the fields is CDR3 protein, V gene.

CDR3: CASSLGGRGREETQYF
V: TRBV5-5

CDR3: CASSKTGPAGEQFF
V: TRBV5-1

CDR3: CASSPTLRETQYF
V: TRBV6-1

CDR3: CSVDAGQGLGYTF
V: TRBV29-1

CDR3: CASSLGGAPGGEQFF
V: TRBV27

CDR3: CASSQGQGSANTGELFF
V: TRBV3-1

CDR3: CSASAVSSYNEQFF
V: TRBV20-1

CDR3: CASSLVRLAGMGEQFF
V: TRBV11-2

CDR3: CASSLEVSGGPHEQFF
V: TRBV5-1

CDR3: CASSFLAGGLEQYF
V: TRBV27

CDR3: CAWSAGVNTEAFF
V: TRBV30

CDR3: CASSRENYNEQFF
V: TRBV2

CDR3: CASSPLFSGAYNEQFF
V: TRBV28

CDR3: CASSLDITYYEQYF
V: TRBV7-9

CDR3: CATPDRGNTEAFF
V: TRBV27

CDR3: CASSRTGRNEQFF
V: TRBV12-3/TRBV12-4

CDR3: CASSAEGGRYEQFF
V: TRBV6-4

CDR3: CASRRQPNTEAFF
V: TRBV5-1

CDR3: CASRGQGETQYF
V: TRBV6-1

CDR3: CASSSTRESTEAFF
V: TRBV7-3

CDR3: CASSFSGTSYNEQFF
V: TRBV7-3

CDR3: CATKDSYTDTQYF
V: TRBV28

CDR3: CAISVNRGEAEAFF
V: TRBV10-3

CDR3: CASSPRTGRNQPQHF
V: TRBV5-1

CDR3: CATRPGTFQETQYF
V: TRBV15

CDR3: CASSPLDSQETQYF
V: TRBV18

CDR3: CASAPSGRNYEQYF
V: TRBV12-3/TRBV12-4

CDR3: CASSGPRSPNTEAFF
V: TRBV5-5

CDR3: CASSAWLAPGPGDEQYF
V: TRBV9

CDR3: CASSFTSGSYNEQFF
V: TRBV11-2

CDR3: CASSSDSSDTGELFF
V: TRBV5-1

CDR3: CSVEPPDDGGTSATF
V: TRBV29-1

CDR3: CASSPGPRGVFNEQFF
V: TRBV5-5

CDR3: CAWSTDQGVSAFF
V: TRBV30

CDR3: CSVDGVAGVSTDTQYF
V: TRBV29-1

CDR3: CASSLLVQGGDTQYF
V: TRBV7-2

CDR3: CASVTGGETQYF
V: TRBV28

CDR3: CASSLGPEEEKLFF
V: TRBV7-9

CDR3: CASSLSSGHPNEQFF
V: TRBV5-1

CDR3: CASKLRQLNQPQHF
V: TRBV28

CDR3: CSASGLGTSDTYEQYF
V: TRBV20-1

CDR3: CASRLGQSNTGELFF
V: TRBV5-1

CDR3: CASRYSGSSDEQYF
V: TRBV6-1

CDR3: CASSVREINEQFF
V: TRBV11-2

CDR3: CASSFGTGVGEQYF
V: TRBV5-1

CDR3: CSASDREPNQPQHF
V: TRBV20-1

CDR3: CSTGSGYNEQFF
V: TRBV20-1

CDR3: CASSLSLSNQPQHF
V: TRBV28

CDR3: CSARDQERLNTEAFF
V: TRBV20-1

CDR3: CSAPAGRAWGEQYF
V: TRBV20-1

CDR3: CASSPTAGENSPLHF
V: TRBV18

CDR3: CASGLGSPSEDQPQHF
V: TRBV12-5